Listed below are T cell receptor beta chains from one sample, sequenced in a study of T cells in Graves' hyperthyroidism and ophthalmopathy. TCRdb fed the multiplex PCR reads into MiXCR, producing one record per CDR3 protein. The sample holds 350,000 to 400,000 distinct CDR3 sequences, about 15% seen once. Material for sequencing was blood. All receptors come from a woman in her twenties or thirties with Graves' hyperthyroidism. CDR3s include the opening cysteine and the closing phenylalanine or tryptophan. The D gene is left open where the match is weak. Rows may omit the clone size; those that give it use once, few, many or a size class.

TRBJ2-1 TRBV28 TRBD2 many TGTGCCAGTTACCCACCCGGGACTAGGGACTACAATGAGCAGTTCTTC CASYPPGTRDYNEQFF
TRBJ1-2 TRBV6-5 - many TGTGCCAGCAGTTCCCGGGAGAGCTATGGCTACACCTTC CASSSRESYGYTF
TRBJ1-2 TRBV30 - many TGTGCCTTCGCGACTATCAGGGGAGGCTATGGCTACACCTTC CAFATIRGGYGYTF
TRBJ2-1 TRBV28 - many TGTGCCAGCAGTTTAGGAGGCCAGACCTACAATGAGCAGTTCTTC CASSLGGQTYNEQFF
TRBJ1-4 TRBV9 - - TGTGCCAGCAGCGTTGGGACCCTCACTAATGAAAAACTGTTTTTT CASSVGTLTNEKLFF
TRBJ2-7 TRBV20-1 TRBD2 - TGCAGTGCTAGAGCGGGGACTAGCGTAGTGGACGAGCAGTACTTC CSARAGTSVVDEQYF
TRBJ1-2 TRBV14 - - TGTGCCAGCAGCCACGGGGGGCCCAACTATGGCTACACCTTC CASSHGGPNYGYTF
TRBJ1-6 TRBV20-1 - few TGCAGTGCTAGAGATTCAGTCCGGGCAGCATATAATTCACCCCTCCACTTT CSARDSVRAAYNSPLHF
TRBJ2-1 TRBV5-1 - - TGCGCCAGCAGCTTTGGTTTAAGCTCCTACAATGAGCAGTTCTTC CASSFGLSSYNEQFF
TRBJ2-7 TRBV27 - many TGTGCCAGCAGTTCCGGGAGCATCCCCTACGAGCAGTACTTC CASSSGSIPYEQYF
TRBJ2-7 TRBV18 TRBD2 many TGTGCCAGCTCACAGAGTGGCGGGAGGTCCCCCTACGAGCAGTACTTC CASSQSGGRSPYEQYF
TRBJ2-3 TRBV3-1 - many TGTGCCAGCAGCCCGGCCGGCGGCAGAGATACGCAGTATTTT CASSPAGGRDTQYF
TRBJ2-7 TRBV29-1 - - TGCAGCGTTGAAGTTTTAGGCGGCGAGCAGTACTTC CSVEVLGGEQYF
TRBJ2-2 TRBV18 TRBD2 few TGTGCCAGCTCACCTCTGGGACTAGCGGGCGTACTCACCGGGGAGCTGTTTTTT CASSPLGLAGVLTGELFF
TRBJ2-1 TRBV6-1 TRBD1 many TGTGCCAGCAGTCGCGCCGGGACAGGGGACAATGAGCAGTTCTTC CASSRAGTGDNEQFF
TRBJ2-1 TRBV12-3/TRBV12-4 TRBD2 few TGTGCCAGCAGTCCACGGACTAGCGGGACCGCGGGCAATGAGCAGTTCTTC CASSPRTSGTAGNEQFF
TRBJ1-5 TRBV20-1 - few TGCAGTGCTAGGCCGGGGAATCAGCCCCAGCATTTT CSARPGNQPQHF
TRBJ2-5 TRBV6-1 - many TGTGCCAGCAGTTTACAGGGTAGTGGTGAGACCCAGTACTTC CASSLQGSGETQYF
TRBJ2-1 TRBV6-1 TRBD1 few TGTCCGGACAGGGATATAGGCTACGGGGGAATCGAGCAGTTCTTC CPDRDIGYGGIEQFF
TRBJ2-2 TRBV20-1 TRBD2 few TGCAGTGCTAGAGAGAGGGAGACTAGCGGGAGAAGGACCGGGGAGCTGTTTTTT CSARERETSGRRTGELFF
TRBJ1-5 TRBV7-8 TRBD1 - TGTGCCAGCAGCCCCTTCCGGGACAGGGCCCAGCATTTT CASSPFRDRAQHF
TRBJ2-3 TRBV27 TRBD2 many TGTGCCATAGGGAGGGCGGCAGATACGCAGTATTTT CAIGRAADTQYF
TRBJ2-7 TRBV20-1 - few TGCAGTGCTAGAGATGGGACGGTCTCCTACGAGCAGTACTTC CSARDGTVSYEQYF
TRBJ2-7 TRBV29-1 TRBD1 few TGCAGCGTTGATAGACAGGGAGAGCAGTACTTC CSVDRQGEQYF
TRBJ1-2 TRBV2 - few TGTGCCAGCAGTGAGGTCCACGGGGTGTCGGGGGGCTACACCTTC CASSEVHGVSGGYTF
TRBJ2-7 TRBV28 - - TGTGCCAGCAGTTCGTCCGGGACCAATGAGCAGTACTTC CASSSSGTNEQYF
TRBJ1-1 TRBV20-1 TRBD1 many TGCAGTGCCAAACAGGGGGCGCGGACTGAAGCTTTCTTT CSAKQGARTEAFF